This T cell receptor (beta chain) was retrieved from a study of spatial heterogeneity in lung cancer. Overall study findings and caveats: Mutation counts in tumors were tracked by counts of expanded intratumoral alpha and beta TCRs.

Time point: sample taken at primary tumor resection. TCRdb processed the 5' RACE reads anew with MiXCR; each CDR3 protein has one entry. The sample carries about 9,900 distinct CDR3 sequences, 6% to 6.5% recorded once. This clonotype was counted only a few times. Its specificity is not known. The source material was lung tumor tissue, sampled at surgery. The sequence came from a female donor with early-stage non-small cell lung cancer.

Here the CDR3 reads CASSVAVGGTDTQYF. CDR3 bases: TGTGCCAGCAGCGTAGCGGTAGGGGGCACAGATACGCAGTATTTT. This sequence joins TRBV9 and TRBJ2-3, with D perhaps matching TRBD1 (5 bases). The CDR3 spans 15 residues. The germline V and J ends were trimmed by 0 bases and 1 base, with 9 bases remaining between them. Per the germline V gene, CDR1 is SGDLS and CDR2 is YYNGEE.